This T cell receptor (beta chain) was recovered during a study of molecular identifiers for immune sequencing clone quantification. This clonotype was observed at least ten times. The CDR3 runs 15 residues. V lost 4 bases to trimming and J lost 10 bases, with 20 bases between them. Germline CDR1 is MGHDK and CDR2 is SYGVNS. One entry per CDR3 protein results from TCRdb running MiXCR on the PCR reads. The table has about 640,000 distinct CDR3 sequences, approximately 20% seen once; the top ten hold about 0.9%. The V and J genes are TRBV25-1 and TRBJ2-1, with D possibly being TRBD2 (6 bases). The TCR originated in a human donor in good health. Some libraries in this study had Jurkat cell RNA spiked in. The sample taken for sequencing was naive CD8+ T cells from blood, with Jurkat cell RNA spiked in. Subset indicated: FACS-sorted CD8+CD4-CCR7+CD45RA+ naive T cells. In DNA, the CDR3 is TGTGCCAGCAGTGGGAACCGTCGCGGGGTCGAGGAGCAGTTCTTC. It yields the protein CASSGNRRGVEEQFF.